This T cell receptor beta chain was identified in a study of beta chain features in type 1 diabetes. On the study more broadly: All samples combined gave roughly 110,000,000 sorted cells for examination.

This CDR3 spans 16 amino acids. V lost 8 bases to trimming and J lost 6 bases; unmatched junction nucleotides: 16. CDR1 MNHEY and CDR2 SMNVEV come from the germline V gene (reference sequence). This clone was picked up a small number of times. Its target is not known. Study-wide results and limits: Patients with type 1 diabetes carried fewer insertions and had more deletions at their VDJ junctions. cDNA-based reads could over-represent cells with high TCR expression. Patients with Type 1 diabetes showed moderately but significantly shorter TCRB CDR3s in all four CD4+ subsets.

Expressed TCRB transcripts were sequenced after all isolated RNA was converted to cDNA. It was found that naive, central memory and regulatory T cell samples averaged around 3.6 million reads. The table came from immunoSEQ multiplex PCR; TCRdb's copy has only in-frame clones and leaves some out. Counted here are about 640,000 clones, around an eighth occurring once; the ten biggest clones make up over 0.1%. The rearrangement uses TRBV27 and TRBJ2-7, with TRBD1 matching over 10 bases. This clonotype was obtained from a man aged 25-40 years with type 1 diabetes. Sequenced input: naive CD4+ T cells from blood. The CDR3 spells CASRTGIDRGHSEQYF. The CDR3, as DNA: TGTGCCAGCCGCACAGGAATAGACAGGGGGCACAGCGAGCAGTACTTC.